This is a list of T cell receptor beta chains from one sample in a study of shared clonotypes between healthy human individuals. TCRdb's table, derived via immunoSEQ multiplex PCR, lists solely in-frame clones and lacks some. The repertoire holds over 2 million clones, with 85% to 95% as singletons. The sequenced sample consisted of naive CD4+ T cells sorted from blood. These receptors originate from a man between 18 and 29 years old in good health. The CDR3 runs from the conserved cysteine through the conserved F or W. D genes are given only for firm matches. The size entry is marked missing in some rows and otherwise reads once, few, many or a size class.

j_gene,d_gene,v_gene,abundance,CDR3nt,CDR3aa
TRBJ2-2,TRBD1,TRBV19,NA,TGTGCCAGTAGTATTGAGGGACAGGGGTACTGGACCGGGGAGCTGTTTTTT,CASSIEGQGYWTGELFF
TRBJ2-3,TRBD2,TRBV5-1,NA,TGCGCCAGCAGCTTGATGGCTAGCGGGGAAACAGATACGCAGTATTTT,CASSLMASGETDTQYF
TRBJ2-7,NA,TRBV5-1,NA,TGCGCCAGCAGCTTGCAAGGTGCGGCCTACGAGCAGTACTTC,CASSLQGAAYEQYF
TRBJ2-7,TRBD2,TRBV6-6,NA,TGTGCCAGCAGAGGCGGGACTAGTAAATACGAGCAGTACTTC,CASRGGTSKYEQYF
TRBJ2-3,TRBD2,TRBV10-3,NA,TGTGCCATCAGTGAGGGGGTAGCGGGAGGGCCTACAGATACGCAGTATTTT,CAISEGVAGGPTDTQYF
TRBJ2-2,TRBD1,TRBV12-5,NA,TGTGCTAGTGCCAACAGGGGGCCCGGGGAGCTGTTTTTT,CASANRGPGELFF
TRBJ1-5,NA,TRBV7-9,NA,TGTGCCAGCAGCTTAGTTGGGGGGAGCAATCAGCCCCAGCATTTT,CASSLVGGSNQPQHF
TRBJ2-7,TRBD2,TRBV2,NA,TGTGCCAGCAAAGCTAGCGGGAGTACCGAGCAGTACTTC,CASKASGSTEQYF
TRBJ2-7,NA,TRBV7-2,NA,TGTGCCAGCAGCGGAGCGGCTGGGGCCTACGAGCAGTACTTC,CASSGAAGAYEQYF
TRBJ2-7,NA,TRBV6-5,NA,TGTGCCAGCAGCCCCCGGGGACCGGTCGAGCAGTACTTC,CASSPRGPVEQYF
TRBJ1-2,TRBD1,TRBV5-4,NA,TGTGCCAGCAGCTTGCAGGGGGGTAACTATGGCTACACCTTC,CASSLQGGNYGYTF
TRBJ2-7,TRBD1,TRBV11-2,NA,TGTGCCAGCAGCCGGGACAGGGTGTACGAGCAGTACTTC,CASSRDRVYEQYF
TRBJ1-1,NA,TRBV2,few,TGTGCCAGCAGGGGCGGGGGCACTGAAGCTTTCTTT,CASRGGGTEAFF
TRBJ2-7,TRBD2,TRBV4-1,once,TGCGCCAGCAGCCTTGGGACTAGCGGGACCTCCTACGAGCAGTACTTC,CASSLGTSGTSYEQYF
TRBJ2-7,NA,TRBV9,NA,TGTGCCAGCAGCGAGGCCCTGGGGGTCTCCTACGAGCAGTACTTC,CASSEALGVSYEQYF
TRBJ1-1,NA,TRBV12-1,NA,TGTGCCAGCAGCTTTGGTTTTCCCCTCAAGGGAGGGACTGAAGCTTTCTTT,CASSFGFPLKGGTEAFF
TRBJ1-2,TRBD1,TRBV7-2,NA,TGTGCCAGCAGCCCTATTGGACAGGGCTCTGGCTACACCTTC,CASSPIGQGSGYTF
TRBJ1-2,NA,TRBV28,few,TGTGCCAGCAGACAGGGAGTCTATGGCTACACCTTC,CASRQGVYGYTF
TRBJ2-7,NA,TRBV6-6,NA,TGTGCCAGCAGTTACTTGGATACCTACGAGCAGTACTTC,CASSYLDTYEQYF
TRBJ1-1,NA,TRBV15,NA,TGTGCCACCAGCAGAGATTCTGTGGTGAACACTGAAGCTTTCTTT,CATSRDSVVNTEAFF
TRBJ2-7,NA,TRBV28,NA,TGTGCCAGCAGTTTGGCCGGCCCCTACGAGCAGTACTTC,CASSLAGPYEQYF
TRBJ2-1,TRBD1,TRBV11-3,once,TGTGCCAGCAGCCAACCGGGACAGTACAATGAGCAGTTCTTC,CASSQPGQYNEQFF
TRBJ2-2,TRBD2,TRBV4-1,NA,TGCGCCAGCAGCCCCTTCGGGACTAGCGGGGGGAACACCGGGGAGCTGTTTTTT,CASSPFGTSGGNTGELFF
TRBJ1-1,NA,TRBV5-4,NA,TGTGCCAGCAGCTTGGAGCCAGGGATGAACACTGAAGCTTTCTTT,CASSLEPGMNTEAFF
TRBJ1-2,NA,TRBV25-1,NA,TGTGCCAGCAGTGAATCCTGGAGACCTAACTATGGCTACACCTTC,CASSESWRPNYGYTF
TRBJ1-2,NA,TRBV6-5,NA,TGTGCCAGCAGTTCGTCGACAGGACTCTATGGCTACACCTTC,CASSSSTGLYGYTF
TRBJ2-3,TRBD2,TRBV7-9,NA,TGTGCCAGCAGCTCCTTAGCGGGAGGAGCGCAGTATTTT,CASSSLAGGAQYF
TRBJ2-1,TRBD2,TRBV10-3,NA,TGTGCCATCGGAGCGGGAGGGCCAAATGAGCAGTTCTTC,CAIGAGGPNEQFF
TRBJ2-5,NA,TRBV19,NA,TGTGCCAGTAGTATTGGTCAGGCGCCGGAGACCCAGTACTTC,CASSIGQAPETQYF
TRBJ1-1,NA,TRBV10-3,NA,TGTGCCATCAGTGAACGGGCAGGGAACACTGAAGCTTTCTTT,CAISERAGNTEAFF
TRBJ2-1,NA,TRBV6-6,NA,TGTGCCACCCAACCCGGGGGGCATACCCCCCTGAATGAGCAGTTCTTC,CATQPGGHTPLNEQFF
TRBJ2-5,NA,TRBV9,NA,TGTGCCAGCAGCGCGACTCCCTGGCGGGCAGAGACCCAGTACTTC,CASSATPWRAETQYF
TRBJ2-1,NA,TRBV6-5,NA,TGTGCCAGCAGTAAGACCCCTTCGGGCGAGCAGTTCTTC,CASSKTPSGEQFF
TRBJ2-7,NA,TRBV7-9,NA,TGTGCCAGCAGCTCTCCCGGACTCCCTCCCTACGAGCAGTACTTC,CASSSPGLPPYEQYF
TRBJ2-3,TRBD2,TRBV2,NA,TGTGCCAGCTCCCTGGTTGCGGGGGGCACAGATACGCAGTATTTT,CASSLVAGGTDTQYF
TRBJ2-7,TRBD2,TRBV7-2,NA,TGTGCCAGCAGGGTTAGCGGGAGCGCCTACGAGCAGTACTTC,CASRVSGSAYEQYF